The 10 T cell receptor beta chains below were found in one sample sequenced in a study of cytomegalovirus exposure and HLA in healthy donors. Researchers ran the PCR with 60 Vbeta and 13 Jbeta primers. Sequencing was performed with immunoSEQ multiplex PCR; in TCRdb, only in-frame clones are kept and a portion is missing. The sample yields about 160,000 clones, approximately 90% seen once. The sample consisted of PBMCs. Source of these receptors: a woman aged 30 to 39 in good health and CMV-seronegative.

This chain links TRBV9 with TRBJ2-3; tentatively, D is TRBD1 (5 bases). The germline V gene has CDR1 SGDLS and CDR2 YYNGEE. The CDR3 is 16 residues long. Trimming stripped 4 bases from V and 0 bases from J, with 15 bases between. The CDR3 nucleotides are TGTGCCAGCAGCCCAGGGTCATGGTTTAGCACAGATACGCAGTATTTT. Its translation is CASSPGSWFSTDTQYF.

DNA of the CDR3: TGCGCCAGCAGCGTGGACAGGGTATACGACTATGGCTACACCTTC. Residues: CASSVDRVYDYGYTF. The rearrangement joins TRBV5-1 to TRBJ1-2; 8 bases match TRBD1. V lost 4 bases and J lost 3; bases outside the gene matches: 8. Per the germline V gene, CDR1 is SGHRS and CDR2 is YFSETQ. CDR3 size: 15 residues.

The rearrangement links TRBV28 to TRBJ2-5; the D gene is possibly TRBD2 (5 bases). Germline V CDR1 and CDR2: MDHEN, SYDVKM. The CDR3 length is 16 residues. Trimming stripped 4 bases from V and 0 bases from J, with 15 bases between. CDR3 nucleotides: TGTGCCAGCAGTTCTTTGCGGGCCCTTAACCAAGAGACCCAGTACTTC. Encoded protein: CASSSLRALNQETQYF.

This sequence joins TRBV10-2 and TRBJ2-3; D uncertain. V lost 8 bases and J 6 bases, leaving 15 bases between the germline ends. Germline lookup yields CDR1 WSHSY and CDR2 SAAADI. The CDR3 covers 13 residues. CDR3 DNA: TGCGCCAGCCGCCCGGGTGAGATGGATACGCAGTATTTT. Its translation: CASRPGEMDTQYF.

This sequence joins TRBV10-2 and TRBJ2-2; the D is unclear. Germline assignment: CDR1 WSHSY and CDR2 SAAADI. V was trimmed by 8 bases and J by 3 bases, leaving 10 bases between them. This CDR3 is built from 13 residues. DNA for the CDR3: TGCGCCAGCTGGGCCGCGTACACCGGGGAGCTGTTTTTT. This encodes CASWAAYTGELFF.

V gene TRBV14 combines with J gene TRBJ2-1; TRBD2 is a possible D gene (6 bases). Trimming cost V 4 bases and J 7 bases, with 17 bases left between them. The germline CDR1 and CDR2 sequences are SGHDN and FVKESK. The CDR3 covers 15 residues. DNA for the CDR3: TGTGCCAGCAGCCTCCTATCTGGGACTCCTAATGAGCAGTTCTTC. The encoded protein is CASSLLSGTPNEQFF. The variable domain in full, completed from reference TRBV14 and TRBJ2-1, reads EAGVTQFPSHSVIEKGQTVTLRCDPISGHDNLYWYRRVMGKEIKFLLHFVKESKQDESGMPNNRFLAERTGGTYSTLKVQPAELEDSGVYFCASSLLSGTPNEQFFGPGTRLTVL.

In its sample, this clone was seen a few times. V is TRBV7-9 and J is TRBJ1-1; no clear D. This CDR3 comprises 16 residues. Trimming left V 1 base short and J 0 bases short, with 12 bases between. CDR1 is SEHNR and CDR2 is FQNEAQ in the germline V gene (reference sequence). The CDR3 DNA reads TGTGCCAGCAGCTTAGTTGTGGCCAGGATGAACACTGAAGCTTTCTTT. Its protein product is CASSLVVARMNTEAFF.

The CDR3 region is CASSEEWGIAGPFYNEQFF. The CDR3 DNA is TGTGCCAGCAGTGAAGAGTGGGGGATAGCGGGGCCCTTCTACAATGAGCAGTTCTTC. The rearrangement joins TRBV6-1 to TRBJ2-1; TRBD2 matches 8 bases. CDR3 length equals 19 residues. CDR1 and CDR2 from the germline V gene are MNHNS and SASEGT. V shed 1 base, J shed 3 bases, and the junction held 14 bases outside the gene matches.

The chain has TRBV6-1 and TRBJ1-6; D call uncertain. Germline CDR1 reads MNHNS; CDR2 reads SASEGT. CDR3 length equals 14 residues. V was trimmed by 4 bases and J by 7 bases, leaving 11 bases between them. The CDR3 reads CASSGGLGNSPLHF. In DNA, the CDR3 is TGTGCCAGCAGTGGTGGACTGGGGAATTCACCCCTCCACTTT.

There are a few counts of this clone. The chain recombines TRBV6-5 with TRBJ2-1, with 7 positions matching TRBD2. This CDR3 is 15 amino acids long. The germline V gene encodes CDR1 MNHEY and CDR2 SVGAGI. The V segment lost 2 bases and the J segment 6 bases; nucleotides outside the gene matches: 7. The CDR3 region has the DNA TGTGCCAGCAGTTACAGTCTAGCGGAGCTCAATGAGCAGTTCTTC. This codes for CASSYSLAELNEQFF.